This T cell receptor (beta chain) was identified in a study of post-analysis software for immune sequencing data. Points from the study as a whole: Patients carried four or five TRBV segments more frequently than controls did, and TRBV5-6, TRBV5-1 and TRBV20-1 were among them.

The CDR3 contains 14 residues. The V end was cut by 1 base, the J end by 12 bases, with 19 bases between. Germline CDR1 MGHDK, CDR2 SYGVNS. A note on this clonotype: Its cognate antigen is unknown.

Unique molecular identifiers were carried by the TCR beta cDNA libraries. TCRdb processed the PCR reads anew with MiXCR; each CDR3 protein has one entry. Of over 700,000 distinct CDR3 sequences in the sample, 25% to 30% were seen once. The rearrangement joins TRBV25-1 to TRBJ2-7; D is uncertain. Sequencing was done on a sample of blood. The sequence derives from a girl between 10 and 17 years old with multiple sclerosis. The CDR3 region has the DNA TGTGCCAGCAGTGAATCCAGGATATCGGAGACCCGGTACTTC. Translating it yields CASSESRISETRYF.